The clone carrying this T cell receptor (beta chain) was counted between two and nine times. This CDR3 has 17 amino acids. The germline CDR1 and CDR2 sequences are LNHNV and YYDKDF (reference sequence). Trimming removed 0 bases at V and 2 bases at J, with 15 bases between. TCRdb re-analysed the RT-PCR reads in MiXCR, keeping a single row per CDR3 protein. The table shows more than 550,000 distinct CDR3 sequences, with 14% occurring only once. Sequenced sample: memory CD4+ T cells from blood. The sequence was collected from a female donor in good health, serving as a healthy control. The chain carries TRBV15 and TRBJ2-3; no firm D call. The DNA of the CDR3 is TGTGCCACCAGCAGAGATGTCAGCAGGATCGCCACAGATACGCAGTATTTT. It yields the protein CATSRDVSRIATDTQYF.